This TCR beta chain was found in a study of neoadjuvant nivolumab and ipilimumab in lung cancer. Study as a whole: Patients got nivolumab 3 mg/kg on days 1, 15 and 29; combination added ipilimumab 1 mg/kg day 1. Notes on the study in general: Only a single major-pathologic-response sample was available for clonality analysis. TCR richness and clonality were higher in tumors than adjacent uninvolved lung. From pretherapy to surgery, tumor richness and clonality rose with dual therapy.

In this sample, this clone turned up once. Its specificity is unknown. The CDR3 spans 13 residues. CDR1 and CDR2 (germline): SGHAT, FQNNGV. The ends were cut back, 5 bases at V and 5 bases at J, with 10 bases in the middle. Method: immunoSEQ multiplex PCR; TCRdb's copy keeps in-frame clones and lacks some. This repertoire shows 25,000 or so clones, approximately 83% found once; its top ten account for around 5.1%. This receptor was obtained from an adult with non-small cell lung cancer. The material sequenced was tumor tissue, taken after neoadjuvant nivolumab, alone or with ipilimumab, at or shortly before surgery. J is TRBJ2-4 and V is TRBV11-2; weak D call: TRBD2 (5 bases). CDR3 amino acids: CASSPRTQNIQYF. DNA of the CDR3: TGTGCCAGCAGCCCCCGGACTCAAAACATTCAGTACTTC.